This T cell receptor (beta chain) was found in a study of blood T cells in healthy people across ages. A J-beta primer mix and a sample-barcoded 5' primer were used in a second PCR of roughly 6 to 11 cycles. Via MiXCR, TCRdb re-called the 5' RACE reads, giving one row per CDR3 protein. The sample records about a million distinct CDR3 sequences, about 53% being singletons. In this sample, this clonotype turned up once. Germline V gives CDR1 SGHKS, CDR2 YYEKEE (reference sequence). Germline trimming cut 3 bases from V and 2 bases from J; bases unmatched to any gene: 5. CDR3 length: 15 amino acids. The chain joins TRBV5-5 to TRBJ2-3; 8 bases match TRBD1. The source is a woman in her fifties or sixties in good health. The sequenced material came from blood. CDR3 loop: CASSWQGAATDTQYF. The CDR3 region has the DNA TGTGCCAGCAGCTGGCAGGGGGCAGCCACAGATACGCAGTATTTT.